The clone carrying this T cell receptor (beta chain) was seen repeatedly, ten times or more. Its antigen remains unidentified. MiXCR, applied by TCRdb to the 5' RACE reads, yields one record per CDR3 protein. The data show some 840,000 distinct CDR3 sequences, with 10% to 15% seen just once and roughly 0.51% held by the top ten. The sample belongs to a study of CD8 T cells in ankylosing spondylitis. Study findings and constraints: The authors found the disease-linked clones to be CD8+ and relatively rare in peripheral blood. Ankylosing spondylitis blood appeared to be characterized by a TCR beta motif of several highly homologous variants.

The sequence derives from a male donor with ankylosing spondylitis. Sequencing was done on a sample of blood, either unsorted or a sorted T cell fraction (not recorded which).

In DNA form, the CDR3 reads TGTGCCAGCAGTTACTCGCGGAACACCTACGAGCAGTACTTC. It specifies CASSYSRNTYEQYF. This rearrangement joins TRBV6-5 to TRBJ2-7; D uncertain. The V and J ends lost 0 bases and 2 bases respectively, with 8 bases between them. The CDR3 loop spans 14 amino acids. The germline gives CDR1 MNHEY, CDR2 SVGAGI.